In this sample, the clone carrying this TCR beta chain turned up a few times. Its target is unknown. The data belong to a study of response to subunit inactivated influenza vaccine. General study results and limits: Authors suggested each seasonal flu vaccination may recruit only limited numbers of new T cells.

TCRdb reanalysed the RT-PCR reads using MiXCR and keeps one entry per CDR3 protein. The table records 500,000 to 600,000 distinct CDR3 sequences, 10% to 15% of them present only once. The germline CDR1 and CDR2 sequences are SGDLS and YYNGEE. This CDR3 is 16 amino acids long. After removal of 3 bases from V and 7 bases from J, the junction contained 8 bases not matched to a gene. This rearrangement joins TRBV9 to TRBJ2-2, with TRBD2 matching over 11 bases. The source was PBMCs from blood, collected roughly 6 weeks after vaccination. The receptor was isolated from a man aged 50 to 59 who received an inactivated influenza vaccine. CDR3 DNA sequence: TGTGCCAGCAGCGGATTAGCGGGAGGGTTCGTCGGGGAGCTGTTTTTT. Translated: CASSGLAGGFVGELFF.